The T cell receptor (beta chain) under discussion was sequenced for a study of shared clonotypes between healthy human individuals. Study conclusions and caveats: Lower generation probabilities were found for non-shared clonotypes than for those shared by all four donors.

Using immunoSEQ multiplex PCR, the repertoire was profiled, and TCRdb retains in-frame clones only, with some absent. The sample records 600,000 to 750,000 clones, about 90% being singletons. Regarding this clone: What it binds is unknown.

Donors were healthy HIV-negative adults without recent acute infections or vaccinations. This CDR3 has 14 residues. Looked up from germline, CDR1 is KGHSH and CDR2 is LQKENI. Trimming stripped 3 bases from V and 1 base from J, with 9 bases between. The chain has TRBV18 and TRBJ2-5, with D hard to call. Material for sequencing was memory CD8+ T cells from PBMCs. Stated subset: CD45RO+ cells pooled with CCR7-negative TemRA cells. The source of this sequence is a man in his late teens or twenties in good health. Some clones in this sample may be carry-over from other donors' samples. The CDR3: CASSPERTQETQYF. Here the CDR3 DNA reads TGTGCCAGCTCACCGGAACGGACCCAAGAGACCCAGTACTTC.